This TCR beta chain was identified in a study of blood T cell repertoires in COVID-19. Study overall: The cDNA or gDNA used as material had been derived from T cells, B-cell-depleted T cells, or PBMCs.

Profiled with immunoSEQ multiplex PCR; TCRdb holds only in-frame clones, not every one. The sample lists tens of thousands of clones, 75% to 90% occurring once. This clonotype was obtained from a human donor in a cohort sampled during active COVID-19. The sample was peripheral blood.

The CDR3 sequence is CASSWVVGSSGANVLTF. The CDR3 bases are TGTGCCAGCAGTTGGGTCGTGGGCTCCTCTGGGGCCAACGTCCTGACTTTC. The gene calls are TRBV5-6 and TRBJ2-6; D gene ambiguous. The germline V gene encodes CDR1 SGHDT and CDR2 YYEEEE. The ends were cut back, 5 bases at V and 0 bases at J, with 15 bases in the middle. This CDR3 contains 17 residues.